Included here is one TCR beta chain sequence, with context. Its target is not known. This specimen belongs to a study of cytomegalovirus exposure and HLA in healthy donors. With 60 Vbeta and 13 Jbeta primers, the PCR was carried out. Using immunoSEQ multiplex PCR, the repertoire was profiled, and TCRdb retains in-frame clones only, with some absent. The sample shows 110,000 or so clones, 78% of them seen only once. Broader study findings: Reports state that TCR beta sequences accurately predicted most subjects' HLA-A and HLA-B alleles. It was taken for granted in presence/absence analyses that sequencing depth across donors was roughly uniform.

This CDR3 has 13 residues. Trimming took 8 bases from V and 12 from J; bases not matched to a gene: 11. CDR1 MNHEY and CDR2 SVGAGI come from the germline V gene. This chain connects TRBV6-5 to TRBJ2-1; TRBD2 agrees at 9 bases. Sequenced: PBMCs. This sequence originates from a man younger than 40 in good health and CMV-seronegative. The CDR3 here is CASGRGEAGGQFF. The CDR3 nucleotides are TGTGCCAGCGGCCGGGGGGAAGCGGGAGGGCAGTTCTTC.